The rows below give T cell receptor beta chains drawn from one sample of a study of blood T cell repertoires in COVID-19. Method: immunoSEQ multiplex PCR; TCRdb's copy keeps in-frame clones and lacks some. In the table there are around 230,000 clones, about four fifths of which are singletons. The specimen was peripheral blood. These receptor sequences come from a woman aged 40 to 50 with active or convalescent COVID-19. Both conserved end residues are part of each CDR3. The order of the fields is V gene, D gene, J gene, clone size, CDR3 DNA, CDR3 protein. The D gene is left open where the match is weak. A clone size is listed for some rows: how often the clone was seen (once, few, many), or a class if it is expanded.

v_gene: TRBV5-1; d_gene: NA; j_gene: TRBJ2-2; abundance: NA; CDR3nt: TGCGCCAGCAGCTTGGACGGGGACACCGGGGAGCTGTTTTTT; CDR3aa: CASSLDGDTGELFF
v_gene: TRBV6-5; d_gene: NA; j_gene: TRBJ1-3; abundance: NA; CDR3nt: TGTGCCAGCAGACGGGAATTCGGAAACACCATATATTTT; CDR3aa: CASRREFGNTIYF
v_gene: TRBV7-9; d_gene: TRBD2; j_gene: TRBJ2-3; abundance: NA; CDR3nt: TGTGCCAGCAGCATTAGCGGGGGGAGCACAGATACGCAGTATTTT; CDR3aa: CASSISGGSTDTQYF
v_gene: TRBV30; d_gene: TRBD1; j_gene: TRBJ1-2; abundance: few; CDR3nt: TGTGCCTGGACCCTGACAGGGGGTTTGGTTGGCTACACCTTC; CDR3aa: CAWTLTGGLVGYTF
v_gene: TRBV15; d_gene: NA; j_gene: TRBJ2-3; abundance: few; CDR3nt: TGTGCCACCAGCAGAGGACAGGCCCCAGATACGCAGTATTTT; CDR3aa: CATSRGQAPDTQYF
v_gene: TRBV11-3; d_gene: TRBD1; j_gene: TRBJ1-5; abundance: few; CDR3nt: TGTGCCAGCAGCCGTGATAAACACAACAGGGGGGGCGCGAATCAGCCCCAGCATTTT; CDR3aa: CASSRDKHNRGGANQPQHF
v_gene: TRBV30; d_gene: NA; j_gene: TRBJ1-1; abundance: NA; CDR3nt: TGTGCCTGGAGTCCAGGGTGGGGGCTTCTTACTGAAGCTTTCTTT; CDR3aa: CAWSPGWGLLTEAFF
v_gene: TRBV28; d_gene: NA; j_gene: TRBJ1-4; abundance: NA; CDR3nt: TGTGCCAGCAGTTTTGCCTCAGGGGAATTTGACGAAAAACTGTTTTTT; CDR3aa: CASSFASGEFDEKLFF
v_gene: TRBV7-2; d_gene: TRBD2; j_gene: TRBJ2-2; abundance: NA; CDR3nt: TGTGCCAGCAGCCTCCAACGGGGGGGCGCCGGGGAGCTGTTTTTT; CDR3aa: CASSLQRGGAGELFF
v_gene: TRBV4-1; d_gene: TRBD1; j_gene: TRBJ2-7; abundance: NA; CDR3nt: TGCGCCAGCAGCCAGGAGAGTGGACAGGGCGACGAGCAGTACTTC; CDR3aa: CASSQESGQGDEQYF
v_gene: TRBV11-3; d_gene: NA; j_gene: TRBJ1-6; abundance: NA; CDR3nt: TGTGCCAGCAGCTTATCCGAGGGACTCAATTCACCCCTCCACTTT; CDR3aa: CASSLSEGLNSPLHF
v_gene: TRBV6-4; d_gene: TRBD1; j_gene: TRBJ1-1; abundance: NA; CDR3nt: TGTGCCAGCAGTGCAAACAGGGGGCAGGGTGAAGCTTTCTTT; CDR3aa: CASSANRGQGEAFF
v_gene: TRBV19; d_gene: NA; j_gene: TRBJ1-2; abundance: NA; CDR3nt: TGTGCCAGTAGCTGGTCGGGAGAGGGCTATGGCTACACCTTC; CDR3aa: CASSWSGEGYGYTF
v_gene: TRBV9; d_gene: NA; j_gene: TRBJ1-1; abundance: NA; CDR3nt: TGTGCCAGCAGCACTCCCGGGACACCGAACACTGAAGCTTTCTTT; CDR3aa: CASSTPGTPNTEAFF
v_gene: TRBV7-9; d_gene: NA; j_gene: TRBJ1-2; abundance: NA; CDR3nt: TGTGCCAGCAGCCCCTACGGGCAGGGATCGGTCTATGGCTACACCTTC; CDR3aa: CASSPYGQGSVYGYTF
v_gene: TRBV28; d_gene: TRBD1; j_gene: TRBJ1-6; abundance: NA; CDR3nt: TGTGCCAGCAGGGACAGGTATAATTCACCCCTCCACTTT; CDR3aa: CASRDRYNSPLHF
v_gene: TRBV6-5; d_gene: NA; j_gene: TRBJ2-1; abundance: NA; CDR3nt: TGTGCCAGCAGAAATGTTTGGGCACACTACAATGAGCAGTTCTTC; CDR3aa: CASRNVWAHYNEQFF
v_gene: TRBV2; d_gene: TRBD1; j_gene: TRBJ1-5; abundance: NA; CDR3nt: TGTGCCAGCAGGGGGCAGGGGGCCGATCAGCCCCAGCATTTT; CDR3aa: CASRGQGADQPQHF
v_gene: TRBV10-3; d_gene: TRBD2; j_gene: TRBJ2-5; abundance: NA; CDR3nt: TGTGCCATCAAACCCCGGGAGGGGGAGACCCAGTACTTC; CDR3aa: CAIKPREGETQYF
v_gene: TRBV2; d_gene: NA; j_gene: TRBJ2-7; abundance: NA; CDR3nt: TGTGCCAGCAGTGAAGGGGCCAGGGCGCTCTTC; CDR3aa: CASSEGARALF
v_gene: TRBV10-2; d_gene: NA; j_gene: TRBJ2-5; abundance: NA; CDR3nt: TGCGCCAGCAGTCGAGTTCCAACCGGGACCCAGTACTTC; CDR3aa: CASSRVPTGTQYF
v_gene: TRBV18; d_gene: NA; j_gene: TRBJ1-5; abundance: once; CDR3nt: TGTGCCAGCTCATTTGGAGGGGAGAATCAGCCCCAGCATTTT; CDR3aa: CASSFGGENQPQHF
v_gene: TRBV3-1/TRBV3-2; d_gene: NA; j_gene: TRBJ2-7; abundance: once; CDR3nt: TGTGCCAGCAGCCAAGATTTCAGTATGAACAACGAGCAGTACTTC; CDR3aa: CASSQDFSMNNEQYF
v_gene: TRBV7-9; d_gene: NA; j_gene: TRBJ2-1; abundance: NA; CDR3nt: TGTGCCAGCAGCTTAGATGGGAGTTCCTACAATGAGCAGTTCTTC; CDR3aa: CASSLDGSSYNEQFF
v_gene: TRBV5-4; d_gene: TRBD1; j_gene: TRBJ1-1; abundance: NA; CDR3nt: TGTGCCAGCAGCTTGTATTGGGCCGGGACAGGGCGGTACACTGAAGCTTTCTTT; CDR3aa: CASSLYWAGTGRYTEAFF
v_gene: TRBV19; d_gene: NA; j_gene: TRBJ1-5; abundance: NA; CDR3nt: TGTGCCAGTATGCCAGGTCCGCAGCCCCAGCATTTT; CDR3aa: CASMPGPQPQHF
v_gene: TRBV30; d_gene: NA; j_gene: TRBJ1-1; abundance: NA; CDR3nt: TGTGCCTGGGACCAGGGAAACACTGAAGCTTTCTTT; CDR3aa: CAWDQGNTEAFF
v_gene: TRBV4-1; d_gene: TRBD2; j_gene: TRBJ2-7; abundance: NA; CDR3nt: TGCGCCAGCAGCCAAGGAACGCGGGAGATTGTCCGGGAGCAGTACTTC; CDR3aa: CASSQGTREIVREQYF
v_gene: TRBV7-9; d_gene: TRBD2; j_gene: TRBJ2-1; abundance: NA; CDR3nt: TGTGCCAGCAGCCCCCTAGCGGGAGGGAAGCAGTTCTTC; CDR3aa: CASSPLAGGKQFF
v_gene: TRBV6-2/TRBV6-3; d_gene: TRBD1; j_gene: TRBJ1-5; abundance: NA; CDR3nt: TGTGCCAGCAGTTACGGGGGGCAGGGGGCGACTCAGCCCCAGCATTTT; CDR3aa: CASSYGGQGATQPQHF
v_gene: TRBV7-3; d_gene: TRBD1; j_gene: TRBJ1-2; abundance: few; CDR3nt: TGTGCCAGCAGCATGGATCCGGGACAGGGTTATGGCTACACCTTC; CDR3aa: CASSMDPGQGYGYTF
v_gene: TRBV7-8; d_gene: TRBD1; j_gene: TRBJ1-1; abundance: NA; CDR3nt: TGTGCCAGCAGCCAGGGACAGGGTTTGGTCACTGAAGCTTTCTTT; CDR3aa: CASSQGQGLVTEAFF
v_gene: TRBV6-2/TRBV6-3; d_gene: NA; j_gene: TRBJ2-7; abundance: NA; CDR3nt: TGTGCCAGCAGTTTAACAGGTCTATTGGCCCACGAGCAGTACTTC; CDR3aa: CASSLTGLLAHEQYF
v_gene: TRBV4-3; d_gene: NA; j_gene: TRBJ1-2; abundance: NA; CDR3nt: TGCGCCAGCAGCCAAGATCGGAGGGTAATCTATGGCTACACCTTC; CDR3aa: CASSQDRRVIYGYTF
v_gene: TRBV28; d_gene: TRBD1; j_gene: TRBJ2-7; abundance: NA; CDR3nt: TGTGCCAGCAGCGAACCGACAGGGAATCGGTACGAGCAGTACTTC; CDR3aa: CASSEPTGNRYEQYF
v_gene: TRBV30; d_gene: TRBD2; j_gene: TRBJ2-1; abundance: NA; CDR3nt: TGTGCCTGGAGTGTACGTCTAGCGGGATCGGCCTACAATGAGCAGTTCTTC; CDR3aa: CAWSVRLAGSAYNEQFF
v_gene: TRBV29-1; d_gene: NA; j_gene: TRBJ1-5; abundance: few; CDR3nt: TGCAGCGTCGTCCAGGAATCCAATCAGCCCCAGCATTTT; CDR3aa: CSVVQESNQPQHF
v_gene: TRBV6-6; d_gene: NA; j_gene: TRBJ1-1; abundance: NA; CDR3nt: TGTGCCAGCAGTATCCGGAACACTGAAGCTTTCTTT; CDR3aa: CASSIRNTEAFF
v_gene: TRBV30; d_gene: TRBD1; j_gene: TRBJ1-5; abundance: NA; CDR3nt: TGTGCCTGGAGTGAGACAGGGATACAGCCCCAGCATTTT; CDR3aa: CAWSETGIQPQHF
v_gene: TRBV7-8; d_gene: NA; j_gene: TRBJ1-5; abundance: NA; CDR3nt: TGTGCCAGCAGCTTAGTGTATTTGAGCAATCAGCCCCAGCATTTT; CDR3aa: CASSLVYLSNQPQHF
v_gene: TRBV5-1; d_gene: NA; j_gene: TRBJ1-4; abundance: NA; CDR3nt: TGCGCCAGCAGCTTCGGGTCTTCTAATGAAAAACTGTTTTTT; CDR3aa: CASSFGSSNEKLFF
v_gene: TRBV27; d_gene: TRBD2; j_gene: TRBJ2-1; abundance: NA; CDR3nt: TGTGCCAGCAGTGGCCTAGCGGGGGTCCCTGGGAACAATGAGCAGTTCTTC; CDR3aa: CASSGLAGVPGNNEQFF
v_gene: TRBV4-2; d_gene: TRBD2; j_gene: TRBJ2-7; abundance: NA; CDR3nt: TGTGCCAGCAGCCTAGCGGGTCGGGGGGACGAGCAGTACTTC; CDR3aa: CASSLAGRGDEQYF
v_gene: TRBV19; d_gene: NA; j_gene: TRBJ2-1; abundance: NA; CDR3nt: TGTGCCAGTATCGGGGATAACTCCTACAATGAGCAGTTCTTC; CDR3aa: CASIGDNSYNEQFF
v_gene: TRBV5-1; d_gene: TRBD1; j_gene: TRBJ1-2; abundance: NA; CDR3nt: TGCGCCAGCAGCTTGAGTAGGGGGCGATCACAAGGCTACACCTTC; CDR3aa: CASSLSRGRSQGYTF
v_gene: TRBV12-3/TRBV12-4; d_gene: NA; j_gene: TRBJ1-4; abundance: NA; CDR3nt: TGTGCCAGCTCAATCCGGGGTGGTGAGAAACTGTTTTTT; CDR3aa: CASSIRGGEKLFF
v_gene: TRBV28; d_gene: NA; j_gene: TRBJ1-2; abundance: NA; CDR3nt: TGTGCCAGCACAGGTCTATATGGCTACACCTTC; CDR3aa: CASTGLYGYTF
v_gene: TRBV11-2; d_gene: TRBD2; j_gene: TRBJ2-3; abundance: NA; CDR3nt: TGTGCCAGCAGCTCGCTAGCGGGAGGCCGTAGCACAGATACGCAGTATTTT; CDR3aa: CASSSLAGGRSTDTQYF
v_gene: TRBV10-1; d_gene: TRBD2; j_gene: TRBJ2-2; abundance: once; CDR3nt: TGCGCCAGCAGTGAGGGGAGGGTAGCGGAGGGCGGCGGGGAGCTGTTTTTT; CDR3aa: CASSEGRVAEGGGELFF
v_gene: TRBV28; d_gene: TRBD1; j_gene: TRBJ1-2; abundance: NA; CDR3nt: TGTGCCAGCAGTCGGACAGGGGGCAGCTTGGGCTATGGCTACACCTTC; CDR3aa: CASSRTGGSLGYGYTF
v_gene: TRBV27; d_gene: TRBD1; j_gene: TRBJ2-5; abundance: few; CDR3nt: TGTGCCAGCAGTTGGGGACAGGGGCGGGAGACCCAGTACTTC; CDR3aa: CASSWGQGRETQYF